The clone carrying this T cell receptor beta chain came up once. Its antigen is not known. This entry belongs to a study of shared clonotypes between healthy human individuals. It was CD45RO-negative cells, positively selected for CCR7, that made up naive CD8 cells, with terminally differentiated effector memory CD45RA+ cells excluded. Profiled with immunoSEQ multiplex PCR; TCRdb holds only in-frame clones, not every one. The sample lists 1.5 million to 2.5 million clones; roughly 94% were seen once. Points from the study as a whole: What naive subsets generally showed was a larger estimated richness than memory subsets showed. Clonotype sharing among donors likely depends on sequencing depth.

The CDR3 has 14 residues. Per the germline V gene, CDR1 is SGHTS and CDR2 is YDEGEE. Trimming stripped 0 bases from V and 1 base from J, with 6 bases between. This TCR derives from a man aged 18-30 years in good health. The chain joins TRBV5-8 to TRBJ2-3; D gene unclear. The sequencing sample was made of naive CD8+ T cells sorted from blood. For the CDR3, the DNA is TGTGCCAGCAGCTTGGAAATAGGCACAGATACGCAGTATTTT. It translates to CASSLEIGTDTQYF.